The source of this T cell receptor beta chain is a study of low-dose radiotherapy and immunotherapy resistance in tumors. Whole-study context: The study gave patients oral aspirin 300 mg daily for four cycles from cycle 1 day 1.

Noted time point: after trial treatment. Treatment specified: LDRT plus nivolumab, ipilimumab, low-dose cyclophosphamide and aspirin (RACIN trial). Patients qualified if they had advanced solid tumors that lacked tumor-infiltrating lymphocytes. Gene-specific TRAV and TRBV primers were used for first-strand cDNA, covering alpha and beta chains. Using a constant-region primer together with a V-primer adapter, TCRs were subjected to roughly 20 PCR cycles of amplification. TCRdb re-called the reads with MiXCR, one entry per CDR3 protein. In the table there are about 97,000 distinct CDR3 sequences, less than 25% of which are singletons. This clonotype was seen more than once but under ten times. Trimming cost V 5 bases and J 3 bases; bases outside gene matches: 4. Germline V gene sequence: CDR1 SNHLY, CDR2 FYNNEI. The CDR3 has 14 residues.

This material consisted of PBMCs, taken after low-dose radiotherapy plus immunotherapy. The chain uses TRBV2 and TRBJ1-5; 7 bases align to TRBD1. This receptor was identified in a male donor with prostate cancer. CDR3 loop: CASSTGQNNQPQHF. CDR3 DNA: TGTGCCAGCAGTACGGGACAGAACAATCAGCCCCAGCATTTT.